This TCR beta chain appears in the sequencing data of a study of T-cell reconstitution after alpha-beta-depleted transplantation in children. Construction of the TCRbeta library involved unique molecular identifiers. From the PCR reads, TCRdb called clonotypes with MiXCR, one entry per CDR3 protein. The sample has 900,000 or so distinct CDR3 sequences, approximately 15% seen once. This clonotype has at least ten counts. Its antigen remains unknown. General study findings and limits: Several hundred expanded graft clones reportedly gave rise to the alpha-beta T cells present about two months after transplant. A year had passed since transplant, and T-cell counts and diversity by then came mostly from newly produced T cells. Surviving recipient T cells and thymic progenitors accounted for the high day-60 TCRbeta diversity observed in some patients.

Germline assignment: CDR1 SGDLS and CDR2 YYNGEE. The CDR3 extends over 18 amino acids. With 4 bases clipped from V and 1 base from J, the junction kept 9 bases outside the gene matches. The chain uses TRBV9 and TRBJ2-1; TRBD2 matches 12 bases. Specimen: PBMCs, mostly from graft donor cells, collected 360 days after TCRalphabeta/CD19-depleted stem cell transplant. The source of this sequence is a male patient aged 10 to 17 who had a stem cell transplant for acute lymphoblastic leukemia, so the T cells may come from the graft donor. The CDR3 DNA follows: TGTGCCAGCAGCCTACGACTAGCGGGAGAGGCTTCCTACAATGAGCAGTTCTTC. It codes for CASSLRLAGEASYNEQFF.